This passage covers 28 T cell receptor beta chains from one sample sequenced in a study of blood T cells in healthy people across ages. Primed by a sample-barcoded 5' primer and a J-beta primer mix, a second PCR proceeded for about 6 to 12 cycles. TCRdb re-called the 5' RACE reads with MiXCR, one entry per CDR3 protein. In the table there are over 950,000 distinct CDR3 sequences, more than 30% of which are singletons. Sample: blood. The source of these receptors is a man younger than 35 in good health.

This clonotype has ten or more counts. The chain combines TRBV29-1 with TRBJ2-1; D is undetermined. The CDR3 runs to 12 residues. Trimming cost V 3 bases and J 7 bases, with 10 bases left between them. Germline V lookup: CDR1 SQVTM, CDR2 ANQGSEA. The CDR3 sequence: CSVDVRVNEQFF. DNA of the CDR3: TGCAGCGTTGACGTGCGCGTAAATGAGCAGTTCTTC.

This chain links TRBV5-4 with TRBJ2-7; D gene uncertain. CDR1 is SGHNT, CDR2 YYREEE, per germline (reference sequence). V was pared by 0 bases and J by 3 bases, with 13 bases between. This CDR3 contains 15 residues. In DNA form, the CDR3 reads TGTGCCAGCAGCTTGGAAAGGGAATGGGTCTACGAGCAGTACTTC. It translates to CASSLEREWVYEQYF.

The chain uses TRBV4-3 and TRBJ2-5; a weak D match, TRBD2 (6 bases). The germline gives CDR1 LGHNA, CDR2 YSLEER. With 3 bases removed from V and 11 bases from J, the gap between germline ends came to 22 bases. The CDR3 has 15 amino acids. CDR3 sequence (DNA): TGCGCCAGCAGCCACTCACGTGACGGAGGGAATGAGCAGTACTTC. This translates into CASSHSRDGGNEQYF.

This clonotype has just a few counts. This chain joins TRBV12-3 or TRBV12-4 and TRBJ2-7, with D possibly TRBD1 on 6 matching bases. Trimming took 3 bases from V and 12 from J, leaving 15 bases between them. The CDR3 covers 12 residues. CDR3 in amino acids: CASSLGDTHVYF. CDR3 DNA: TGTGCCAGCAGTTTGGGGGACACCCACGTGTACTTC.

This chain joins TRBV12-3 or TRBV12-4 and TRBJ1-2; the match to TRBD1 covers 9 bases. The V segment lost 2 bases and the J segment 10 bases; nucleotides outside the gene matches: 8. This CDR3 spans 14 amino acids. The CDR3 protein is CASSLSDRGSFYTF. CDR3 coding DNA: TGTGCCAGCAGTTTATCGGACAGGGGCTCATTCTACACCTTC.

This clonotype was seen only a few times. The DNA of the CDR3 is TGTGCCAGCAGCGTCGGGACTAGAAAAAACCAAGAGACCCAGTACTTC. Protein product: CASSVGTRKNQETQYF. The chain combines TRBV9 with TRBJ2-5, with 8 nucleotides matching TRBD2. With V trimmed by 2 bases and J by 0 bases, 6 bases remained unmatched. Germline V gene lookup returns CDR1 SGDLS and CDR2 YYNGEE. The CDR3 has 16 residues.

The chain has TRBV11-2 and TRBJ1-5, with TRBD1 as a possible D gene (5 bases). CDR3 length equals 17 residues. Germline loops: CDR1 SGHAT, CDR2 FQNNGV. Trimming took 5 bases from V and 0 from J, leaving 17 bases between them. CDR3 nucleotides: TGTGCCAGCAGCCCCGGCAGGGACCCTTATAGCAATCAGCCCCAGCATTTT. Its protein product is CASSPGRDPYSNQPQHF.

The chain is built from TRBV12-3 or TRBV12-4 and TRBJ2-1, with a weak D call TRBD2 (6 bases). The last part of the DNA fits TRBJ2-7 better; the J call may be wrong. The CDR3 totals 15 residues. CDR3 in DNA: TGTGCCAGCAGTTTCGGAGGGGCCGGATACAATGAGCAGTACTTC. As protein: CASSFGGAGYNEQYF.

The chain couples TRBV4-1 to TRBJ2-1, with D possibly called TRBD1 or TRBD2 (5 bases each). V lost 1 base and J lost 8, with 15 bases in between. Germline-derived CDR1 and CDR2 are MGHRA and YSYEKL. The CDR3 runs 15 residues. DNA of the CDR3: TGCGCCAGCAGCCAAGTTCCGGGGCCTGATTATGAGCAGTTCTTC. Translated: CASSQVPGPDYEQFF.

V gene TRBV27 combines with J gene TRBJ2-1, with 8 bases that match TRBD2. The CDR3 has 13 amino acids. V shed 4 bases and J 9 bases; nucleotides not matched to a gene: 5. Germline V CDR1 and CDR2: MNHEY, SMNVEV (reference sequence). This CDR3 reads CASSYSGGGEQFF. Here the CDR3 DNA reads TGTGCCAGCAGTTACAGCGGGGGAGGTGAGCAGTTCTTC.

At least ten counts were recorded for this clonotype. This sequence joins TRBV18 and TRBJ2-5, with D possibly TRBD1 on 5 matching bases. Trimming took 3 bases from V and 2 from J, leaving 13 bases between them. Germline V gene lookup returns CDR1 KGHSH and CDR2 LQKENI. CDR3 length: 15 amino acids. The CDR3 spells CASSPSVSGQETQYF. CDR3 sequence (DNA): TGTGCCAGCTCACCGTCGGTATCAGGGCAAGAGACCCAGTACTTC.

This chain joins TRBV20-1 and TRBJ1-5; TRBD1 agrees at 8 bases. The CDR3 length is 15 residues. The germline gives CDR1 DFQATT, CDR2 SNEGSKA (reference sequence). Trimming cost V 4 bases and J 2 bases; bases outside gene matches: 7. The DNA of the CDR3 is TGCAGTGCTAACCGACAGGGGTTAGGCAATCAGCCCCAGCATTTT. Its protein is CSANRQGLGNQPQHF.

Concerning this clonotype itself: A far more abundant clone sits one base away, making this likely a read error. V and J are TRBV7-8 and TRBJ2-1; D is undetermined. CDR1 is SGHVS, CDR2 FQNEAQ, per germline. This CDR3 has 11 residues. CDR3 sequence: CVSSFNNEQFF. CDR3 nucleotide sequence: TGTGTCAGCAGCTTCAACAATGAGCAGTTCTTC.

This clonotype came up a few times. The V call is TRBV27, the J call TRBJ2-5, with 9 nucleotides matching TRBD2. CDR3 length: 15 residues. After removal of 2 bases from V and 4 bases from J, the junction contained 5 bases not matched to a gene. Germline-derived CDR1 and CDR2 are MNHEY and SMNVEV (reference sequence). Here the CDR3 DNA reads TGTGCCAGCAGTTTAATAGCGGGGGCCCCAGAGACCCAGTACTTC. This sequence encodes CASSLIAGAPETQYF.

This clonotype was detected many times. The J gene is TRBJ2-1, the V gene TRBV28, with D perhaps TRBD1 (6 bases). The CDR3 is made up of 17 amino acids. V was clipped by 6 bases and J by 0 bases, with 18 bases between them. Germline CDR1 MDHEN, CDR2 SYDVKM. The CDR3 region has the DNA TGTGCCAGCAGCCGTCCCGGGACAATTACCTCCTACAATGAGCAGTTCTTC. Amino acids: CASSRPGTITSYNEQFF.

This clonotype was counted ten times or more. The rearrangement joins TRBV7-9 to TRBJ1-2; D is perhaps TRBD1 (5 bases). The CDR3 is 13 residues long. The V end was cut by 5 bases, the J end by 4 bases, with 11 bases between. CDR1 SEHNR and CDR2 FQNEAQ come from the germline V gene (reference sequence). The CDR3 DNA reads TGTGCCAGCAGCCAACACGACAGCTATGGCTACACCTTC. It translates to CASSQHDSYGYTF.

J is TRBJ1-1 and V is TRBV2; D not resolved. Germline V gene lookup returns CDR1 SNHLY and CDR2 FYNNEI. Trimming removed 2 bases from V and 0 bases from J, with 10 bases in between. This CDR3 has 15 residues. The CDR3 spells CASSEFYSMNTEAFF. The CDR3 DNA reads TGTGCCAGCAGTGAATTCTACAGCATGAACACTGAAGCTTTCTTT.

The chain uses TRBV12-3 or TRBV12-4 and TRBJ1-5; a possible D gene is TRBD1 (5 bases). V dropped 1 base and J dropped 4 bases, with 14 bases sitting between them. The CDR3 spans 16 residues. CDR3 loop: CASSLVGGKRNQPQHF. The CDR3 coding sequence is TGTGCCAGCAGTTTAGTGGGGGGAAAGAGAAATCAGCCCCAGCATTTT.

The CDR3 nucleotides read TGCGCCAGCAGCTTGAGTCCGGGACAGATCTACGAGCAGTACTTC. Encoded protein: CASSLSPGQIYEQYF. This sequence joins TRBV5-1 and TRBJ2-7, with TRBD1 identical over 7 bases. The CDR3 sequence is 15 residues long. Germline-derived CDR1 and CDR2 are SGHRS and YFSETQ. Unmatched junction bases numbered 7, after V lost 1 base and J lost 3 bases.

The rearrangement joins TRBV20-1 to TRBJ1-4; a possible D gene is TRBD1 (5 bases). The CDR3 extends over 14 amino acids. Deletions cut 0 bases from V and 3 bases from J, with 8 bases between. Germline values: CDR1 DFQATT, CDR2 SNEGSKA (reference sequence). The DNA for the CDR3 is TGCAGTGCTAGAGATGGGGCAGCTAATGAAAAACTGTTTTTT. Amino acid sequence: CSARDGAANEKLFF.

The sample holds a few counts of this clonotype. The rearrangement joins TRBV28 to TRBJ2-4; D is perhaps TRBD1 or TRBD2 (6 bases each). V was pared by 3 bases and J by 8 bases, with 14 bases between. There are 14 residues in the CDR3. The germline V gene has CDR1 MDHEN and CDR2 SYDVKM. Here the CDR3 DNA reads TGTGCCAGCAGTTTTCCCGGGGGCCGGGACATTCAGTACTTC. Translation: CASSFPGGRDIQYF.

V and J are TRBV5-1 and TRBJ2-3; perhaps TRBD2 as D (6 bases). The CDR3 has 13 amino acids. The germline V gene encodes CDR1 SGHRS and CDR2 YFSETQ. The V and J ends lost 4 bases and 6 bases respectively, with 12 bases between them. CDR3 coding DNA: TGCGCCAGCAGCACTAGTCGGGGGGATACGCAGTATTTT. Translating it yields CASSTSRGDTQYF. The whole variable domain, filled in from reference TRBV5-1 and TRBJ2-3, reads KAGVTQTPRYLIKTRGQQVTLSCSPISGHRSVSWYQQTPGQGLQFLFEYFSETQRNKGNFPGRFSGRQFSNSRSEMNVSTLELGDSALYLCASSTSRGDTQYFGPGTRLTVL.

This clonotype was seen only a few times. The J gene is TRBJ2-3, the V gene TRBV20-1, with D perhaps assigned TRBD1 or TRBD2 (5 bases each). CDR1 is DFQATT and CDR2 is SNEGSKA in the germline V gene (reference sequence). The CDR3 runs to 13 residues. Between the trimmed V and J ends, which lost 6 bases and 7 bases, there was a span of 17 bases. DNA of the CDR3: TGCAGTGCCTCTAGAAGTGGGGGTAATACGCAGTATTTT. This gives the protein CSASRSGGNTQYF.

On this clonotype itself: This may stem from a read error, because a much larger clone lies one nucleotide away. The genes are TRBV29-1 and TRBJ2-7; D may match TRBD1 or TRBD2 (7 bases each). In germline, CDR1 is SQVTM, CDR2 ANQGSEA. The CDR3 has 14 residues. Trimming removed 7 bases from V and 7 bases from J, with 23 bases in between. The CDR3: CSALVAGGGNEQYF. CDR3 bases: TGCAGCGCCTTAGTGGCAGGGGGGGGCAATGAGCAGTACTTC.

This clonotype was counted only a few times. One junction end disagrees with the germline gene, perhaps due to a read error. The rearrangement links TRBV5-1 to TRBJ2-1; D is possibly TRBD1 (6 bases). Germline V gene lookup returns CDR1 SGHRS and CDR2 YFSETQ. The CDR3 spans 15 residues. For the CDR3, the DNA is TGCACCAGCAGCTCGGACAGCCTCTCCTACAATGAGCAGTTCTTC. Its protein is CTSSSDSLSYNEQFF.

This clonotype was recorded many times. V and J are TRBV7-2 and TRBJ2-1, with 7 bases matching TRBD1. This CDR3 has 15 residues. Germline CDR1 and CDR2: SGHTA and FQGNSA. Unmatched junction bases numbered 2, after V lost 1 base and J lost 2 bases. The CDR3 spells CASSLEGGAYNEQFF. CDR3 coding DNA: TGTGCCAGCAGCTTAGAAGGGGGCGCCTACAATGAGCAGTTCTTC.

This clonotype was recorded a few times. The rearrangement links TRBV20-1 to TRBJ1-2, with a tentative D call TRBD1 (6 bases). Per the germline V gene, CDR1 is DFQATT and CDR2 is SNEGSKA (reference sequence). The CDR3 contains 14 residues. V lost 6 bases and J 4 bases, leaving 18 bases between the germline ends. The CDR3 is CSATGGPPSYGYTF. CDR3 nucleotide sequence: TGCAGTGCCACCGGGGGGCCTCCTAGCTATGGCTACACCTTC.

The rearrangement links TRBV6-2 or TRBV6-3 to TRBJ2-1, with a tentative D call TRBD2 (6 bases). This CDR3 comprises 15 residues. From germline, CDR1 is MNHEY and CDR2 SVGEGT. V was trimmed by 4 bases and J by 4 bases, leaving 14 bases between them. CDR3 sequence (DNA): TGTGCCAGCAGTTCGAGGGGCAGCGGGTACAATGAGCAGTTCTTC. This codes for CASSSRGSGYNEQFF.